This T cell receptor beta chain comes out of a study of regulatory T cells in long-lasting Graves disease. Study-level points and caveats: Repertoires from persistent disease leaned toward TRBV28, TRBJ1-2 and TRBJ2-5.

Arm-PCR with iRepertoire HTBI primers amplified the CDR3 regions for these TCR beta libraries. Using its own MiXCR run on the multiplex PCR reads, TCRdb lists one record per CDR3 protein. Of 420,000 or so distinct CDR3 sequences listed, about a sixth are singletons. About this clonotype: No antigen is known for it. The junction shows a germline mismatch at one end, possibly a read error.

Time point in this sample: newly diagnosed GD, antithyroid drugs for less than 3 months. Generation of the TCR library employed RNA extracted from PBMCs. Graves' disease was diagnosed by American Thyroid Association guidelines. From germline, CDR1 is SGHTA and CDR2 FQGNSA. This CDR3 has 13 residues. This sample was shared with a second study, whose subject was T cells in Graves' hyperthyroidism and ophthalmopathy.

The gene calls are TRBV7-2 and TRBJ2-5; the D is unclear. Sequencing was performed on peripheral blood mononuclear cells (PBMCs), taken at new diagnosis, from a patient treated with antithyroid drugs. The TCR originated in a woman under 30 with Graves disease. The CDR3 loop is CASGFTQGETQYF. The CDR3 DNA reads as TGTGCCAGCGGCTTTACCCAAGGGGAGACCCAGTACTTC. Filled out from reference TRBV7-2 and TRBJ2-5, the complete variable domain reads GAGVSQSPSNKVTEKGKDVELRCDPISGHTALYWYRQSLGQGLEFLIYFQGNSAPDKSGLPSDRFSAERTGGSVSTLTIQRTQQEDSAVYLCASGFTQGETQYFGPGTRLLVL.